Listed here are 3 T cell receptor beta chains from one sample, sequenced in a study of esophageal squamous cell carcinoma under preoperative chemotherapy. TCRdb re-analysed the PCR reads in MiXCR, keeping a single row per CDR3 protein. This table holds 1,000 to 1,500 distinct CDR3 sequences, just under 30% found once. The time point denotes: after preoperative PTX-NDP chemotherapy. Sample collection occurred from a patient given preoperative chemotherapy. These receptor sequences come from a human donor with esophageal squamous cell carcinoma. The donor label of this sample is uncertain.

The rearrangement links TRBV7-2 to TRBJ2-7; 8 bases are a match to TRBD2. Germline CDR1 reads SGHTA; CDR2 reads FQGNSA. The CDR3 is made up of 15 amino acids. The V and J ends lost 2 bases and 3 bases, in that order; junction bases with no gene match: 6. CDR3 in amino acids: CASSLSGGAVYEQYF. For the CDR3, the DNA is TGTGCCAGCAGCTTATCGGGGGGGGCAGTCTACGAGCAGTACTTC. The variable domain in full, with the rest retrieved from reference TRBV7-2 and TRBJ2-7, is GAGVSQSPSNKVTEKGKDVELRCDPISGHTALYWYRQSLGQGLEFLIYFQGNSAPDKSGLPSDRFSAERTGGSVSTLTIQRTQQEDSAVYLCASSLSGGAVYEQYFGPGTRLTVT.

This clonotype is labeled medium-sized. The J gene is TRBJ2-7, the V gene TRBV6-1; the D call may be TRBD1 or TRBD2 (5 bases each). The CDR3 runs 11 residues. CDR1 MNHNS and CDR2 SASEGT come from the germline V gene. V lost 8 bases and J lost 5, with 10 bases in between. CDR3 DNA: TGTGCCAGCCGGGACGGAGACGAGCAGTACTTC. Encoded protein: CASRDGDEQYF.

V and J are TRBV4-1 and TRBJ1-2; 7 bases are a match to TRBD1. The V segment lost 3 bases and the J segment 0 bases; nucleotides outside the gene matches: 19. The CDR3 is made up of 20 amino acids. Germline CDR1 MGHRA, CDR2 YSYEKL. DNA of the CDR3: TGCGCCAGCAGCCAGACCTCGACAGGGATCGGTCGCTCAGCTAACTATGGCTACACCTTC. Translation gives CASSQTSTGIGRSANYGYTF.